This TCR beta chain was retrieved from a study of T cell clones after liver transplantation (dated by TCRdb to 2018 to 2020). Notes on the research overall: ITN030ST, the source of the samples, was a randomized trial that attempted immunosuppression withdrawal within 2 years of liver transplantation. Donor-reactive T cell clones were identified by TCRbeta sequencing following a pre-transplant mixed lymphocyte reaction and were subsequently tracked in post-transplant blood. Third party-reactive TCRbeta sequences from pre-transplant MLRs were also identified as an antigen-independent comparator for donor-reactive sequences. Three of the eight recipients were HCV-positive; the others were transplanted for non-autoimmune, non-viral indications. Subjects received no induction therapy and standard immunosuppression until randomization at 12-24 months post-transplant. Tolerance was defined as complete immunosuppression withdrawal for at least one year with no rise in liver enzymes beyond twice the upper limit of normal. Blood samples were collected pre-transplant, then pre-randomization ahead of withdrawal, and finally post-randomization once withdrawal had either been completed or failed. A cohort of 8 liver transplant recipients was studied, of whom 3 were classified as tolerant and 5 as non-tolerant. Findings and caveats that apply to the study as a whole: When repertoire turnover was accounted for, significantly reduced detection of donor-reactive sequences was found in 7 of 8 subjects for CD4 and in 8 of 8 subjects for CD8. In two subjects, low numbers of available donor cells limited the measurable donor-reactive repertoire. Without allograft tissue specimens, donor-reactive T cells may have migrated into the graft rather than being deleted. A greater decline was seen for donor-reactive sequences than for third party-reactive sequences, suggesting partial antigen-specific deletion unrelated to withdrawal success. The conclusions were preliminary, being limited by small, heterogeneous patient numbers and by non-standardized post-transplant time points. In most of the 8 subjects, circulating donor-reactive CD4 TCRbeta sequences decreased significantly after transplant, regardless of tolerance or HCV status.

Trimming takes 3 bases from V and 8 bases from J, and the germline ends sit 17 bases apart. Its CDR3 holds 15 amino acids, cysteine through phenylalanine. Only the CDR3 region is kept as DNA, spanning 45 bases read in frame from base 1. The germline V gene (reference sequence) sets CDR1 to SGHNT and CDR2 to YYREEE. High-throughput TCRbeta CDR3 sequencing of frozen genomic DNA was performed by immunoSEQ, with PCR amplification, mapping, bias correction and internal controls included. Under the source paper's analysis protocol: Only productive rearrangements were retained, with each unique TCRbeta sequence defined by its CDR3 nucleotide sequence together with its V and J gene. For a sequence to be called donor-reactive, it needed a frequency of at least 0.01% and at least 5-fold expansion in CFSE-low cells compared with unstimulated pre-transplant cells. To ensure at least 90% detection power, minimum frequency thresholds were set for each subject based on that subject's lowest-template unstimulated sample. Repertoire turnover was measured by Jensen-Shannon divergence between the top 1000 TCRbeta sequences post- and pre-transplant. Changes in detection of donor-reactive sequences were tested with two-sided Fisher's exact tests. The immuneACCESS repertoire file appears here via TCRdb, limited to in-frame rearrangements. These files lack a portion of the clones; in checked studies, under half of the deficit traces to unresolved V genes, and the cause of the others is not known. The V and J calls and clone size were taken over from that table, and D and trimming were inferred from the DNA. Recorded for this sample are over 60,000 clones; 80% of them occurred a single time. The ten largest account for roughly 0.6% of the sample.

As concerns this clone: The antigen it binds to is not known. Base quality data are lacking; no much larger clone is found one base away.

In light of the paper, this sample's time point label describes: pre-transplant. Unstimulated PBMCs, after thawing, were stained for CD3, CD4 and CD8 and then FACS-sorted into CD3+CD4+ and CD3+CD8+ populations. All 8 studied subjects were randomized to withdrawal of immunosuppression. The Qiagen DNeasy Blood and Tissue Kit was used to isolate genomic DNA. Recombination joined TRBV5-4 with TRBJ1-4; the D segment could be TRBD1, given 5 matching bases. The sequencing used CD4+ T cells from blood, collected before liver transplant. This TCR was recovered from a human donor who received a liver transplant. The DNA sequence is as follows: TGTGCCAGCAGCTGGGGCCCGAAGGGGAGGGAAAAACTGTTTTTT. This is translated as CASSWGPKGREKLFF.